A selection of T cell receptor beta chains follows, all from one sample in a study of radiotherapy plus CTLA-4 blockade in lung cancer. Assay used: immunoSEQ multiplex PCR; TCRdb lists only in-frame clones, some missing. The profile shows tens of thousands of clones, about four fifths of them singletons. This material consisted of peripheral blood, taken from a patient treated with radiotherapy plus ipilimumab. These receptors came from a human donor with non-small cell lung cancer who had stable disease on radiotherapy plus ipilimumab. CDR3s include the opening cysteine and the closing phenylalanine or tryptophan. D genes are given only for firm matches. Expanded clones get a size class; other rows say once, few or many, or leave the size out.

J gene,CDR3 length,V gene,clone size,D gene,CDR3 protein,CDR3 DNA
TRBJ1-5,14,TRBV2,NA,NA,CASKGDLSNQPQHF,TGTGCCAGCAAGGGGGACTTAAGCAATCAGCCCCAGCATTTT
TRBJ2-1,10,TRBV7-9,NA,NA,CASSLTEQFF,TGTGCCAGCAGCTTAACTGAGCAGTTCTTC
TRBJ2-1,14,TRBV5-1,NA,TRBD2,CASSQVAGDNEQFF,TGCGCCAGCAGCCAGGTAGCGGGGGACAATGAGCAGTTCTTC
TRBJ1-2,15,TRBV7-9,NA,NA,CASSLSVRQGYGYTF,TGTGCCAGCAGCTTATCCGTTAGGCAGGGCTATGGCTACACCTTC
TRBJ1-5,15,TRBV18,NA,NA,CASSPQVGSNQPQHF,TGTGCCAGCTCACCCCAGGTGGGGAGCAATCAGCCCCAGCATTTT
TRBJ2-3,10,TRBV30,NA,NA,CAWSVIDIYF,TGTGCCTGGAGTGTAATAGACATTTATTTT
TRBJ1-4,12,TRBV2,NA,NA,CASEGTNEKLFF,TGTGCCAGCGAGGGGACTAATGAAAAACTGTTTTTT
TRBJ2-7,13,TRBV11-2,NA,NA,CASSLVESYEQYF,TGTGCCAGCAGCTTAGTAGAGTCCTACGAGCAGTACTTC
TRBJ1-3,17,TRBV2,few,TRBD1,CASSGAGGGSSGNTIYF,TGTGCCAGCAGTGGGGCAGGGGGGGGCTCTTCTGGAAACACCATATATTTT
TRBJ2-1,15,TRBV28,once,TRBD2,CASSSSGELTGEQFF,TGTGCCAGCAGTTCAAGCGGGGAGCTGACCGGTGAGCAGTTCTTC
TRBJ2-7,16,TRBV28,NA,TRBD1,CASLSEDRPSSYEQYF,TGTGCCAGCCTTAGTGAGGACAGGCCGAGCTCCTACGAGCAGTACTTC
TRBJ2-1,14,TRBV27,NA,NA,CASSIPDSRHEQFF,TGTGCCAGCAGTATCCCGGACAGTCGGCATGAGCAGTTCTTC
TRBJ1-5,12,TRBV28,NA,NA,CATNPGGQPQHF,TGTGCCACCAACCCTGGGGGGCAGCCCCAGCATTTT
TRBJ2-6,18,TRBV12-5,NA,TRBD1,CASGLEPGGASGANVLTF,TGTGCTAGTGGTTTGGAGCCAGGGGGCGCGTCTGGGGCCAACGTCCTGACTTTC
TRBJ1-2,14,TRBV6-6,NA,NA,CASSGTGTNIGYTF,TGTGCCAGCAGCGGAACCGGGACAAACATTGGCTACACCTTC
TRBJ2-5,20,TRBV6-1,NA,TRBD2,CASSEAASPNSGSGRETQYF,TGTGCCAGCAGTGAAGCAGCCTCCCCCAATAGCGGGAGCGGGCGAGAGACCCAGTACTTC
TRBJ2-1,16,TRBV13,NA,TRBD2,CASSGIAGGGDNEQFF,TGTGCCAGCAGCGGCATAGCGGGGGGCGGGGACAATGAGCAGTTCTTC
TRBJ1-2,14,TRBV28,NA,NA,CASRTANIVYGYTF,TGTGCCAGCAGGACAGCGAACATCGTGTATGGCTACACCTTC
TRBJ2-1,15,TRBV9,NA,NA,CASSVVVGVGNEQFF,TGTGCCAGCAGCGTAGTTGTGGGAGTAGGGAATGAGCAGTTCTTC
TRBJ1-1,14,TRBV5-1,NA,NA,CASSLARANTEAFF,TGCGCCAGCAGCTTGGCCAGGGCCAACACTGAAGCTTTCTTT
TRBJ2-5,14,TRBV5-4,NA,TRBD1,CASSFGDRAETQYF,TGTGCCAGCAGCTTTGGGGACAGGGCTGAGACCCAGTACTTC
TRBJ2-2,15,TRBV18,NA,TRBD2,CASSPNSGNNGELFF,TGTGCCAGCTCACCAAATAGCGGGAACAACGGGGAGCTGTTTTTT
TRBJ1-2,14,TRBV10-1,NA,NA,CASRCREMDYGYTF,TGCGCCAGCCGGTGCAGGGAAATGGACTATGGCTACACCTTC
TRBJ1-1,11,TRBV29-1,NA,NA,CSVLDSTEAFF,TGCAGCGTCCTGGACAGTACTGAAGCTTTCTTT
TRBJ1-2,16,TRBV6-5,NA,TRBD1,CASNYGTGGGYYGYTF,TGTGCCAGCAATTATGGGACAGGGGGCGGCTACTATGGCTACACCTTC
TRBJ2-5,14,TRBV29-1,NA,NA,CSVEVGTGQETQYF,TGCAGCGTTGAAGTAGGGACCGGCCAAGAGACCCAGTACTTC
TRBJ2-3,17,TRBV27,NA,NA,CASSLRGQGTATDTQYF,TGTGCCAGCAGTTTAAGGGGCCAGGGGACCGCTACGGATACGCAGTATTTT
TRBJ2-5,14,TRBV6-5,NA,NA,CASSGRGGLETQYF,TGTGCCAGCAGCGGCCGAGGGGGACTCGAGACCCAGTACTTC
TRBJ1-2,16,TRBV7-9,NA,TRBD1,CASSPTGQRANYGYTF,TGTGCCAGCAGCCCTACGGGACAGAGAGCTAACTATGGCTACACCTTC
TRBJ2-5,10,TRBV28,NA,NA,CASMGGTQYF,TGTGCCAGCATGGGAGGGACCCAGTACTTC
TRBJ1-2,14,TRBV28,NA,NA,CASTVGGAPYGYTF,TGTGCCAGCACCGTAGGGGGGGCCCCTTATGGCTACACCTTC
TRBJ1-2,13,TRBV30,NA,TRBD1,CAWKTQGARGYTF,TGTGCCTGGAAGACTCAGGGGGCGAGAGGCTACACCTTC
TRBJ2-4,14,TRBV28,NA,NA,CASSSTGKNNIQYF,TGTGCCAGCAGTTCTACAGGGAAGAATAACATTCAGTACTTC